In its sample, the clone carrying this T cell receptor (beta chain) was seen many times. The antigen is unknown. These data are taken from a study of identical twins. The CDR3 runs 14 residues. Germline V gene lookup returns CDR1 SGHTA and CDR2 FQGNSA. With 4 bases removed from V and 7 bases from J, the gap between germline ends came to 11 bases. General study points: Invariant MAIT and iNKT cells could partly confound zero-insertion analyses. Models came in too low on out-of-frame TCR alpha sharing in monozygotic twins. Memory repertoires lacked the insertion deficit that abundant cord blood beta clonotypes showed.

MiXCR, run by TCRdb on the 5' RACE reads, gives a single entry per CDR3 protein. The sample lists 500,000 to 600,000 distinct CDR3 sequences, less than 25% occurring once. These data were likewise used in another study, on T cells expressing NK-cell markers. From that study: In sorted CD3+CD56+NKG2C+, CD3+CD56+NKG2C- and CD3+CD56-NKG2C+ T cells, TCR beta repertoires were obtained.

This TCR came from a woman in her late teens or twenties in good health. The sequenced sample consisted of CD4+ T cells sorted from blood. The chain combines TRBV7-2 with TRBJ1-6; a possible D gene is TRBD1 (5 bases). This CDR3 is CASSSRDGNSPLHF. In DNA form, the CDR3 reads TGTGCCAGCAGCTCCCGGGACGGAAATTCACCCCTCCACTTT.